One and the same sample provided the 28 T cell receptor beta chains below, sequenced in a study of identical twins. A single record per CDR3 protein comes from TCRdb applying MiXCR to the 5' RACE reads. This repertoire shows more than 1.5 million distinct CDR3 sequences, under 35% found once; its top ten account for under 0.35%. Sequenced input: cord blood. These receptors all come from a newborn girl in good health.

The CDR3 sequence: CASSFLLGSTSGKIQETQYF. Here the CDR3 DNA reads TGTGCCAGCAGCTTTCTCCTGGGCTCGACTAGCGGGAAGATCCAAGAGACCCAGTACTTC. The chain joins TRBV7-6 to TRBJ2-5, with 11 positions matching TRBD2. V was clipped by 3 bases and J by 1 base; unmatched bases: 16. This CDR3 is 20 amino acids long. Germline loops: CDR1 SGHVS, CDR2 FNYEAQ.

This chain connects TRBV4-2 to TRBJ2-2, with unresolved D. This CDR3 spans 15 amino acids. V was trimmed by 0 bases and J by 4 bases, leaving 9 bases between them. Germline V lookup: CDR1 LGHNA, CDR2 YNFKEQ. The CDR3 loop is CASSQEGTVTGELFF. In DNA form, the CDR3 reads TGTGCCAGCAGCCAAGAGGGCACCGTCACCGGGGAGCTGTTTTTT.

This clonotype occurred a few times. V usage is TRBV2 and J usage is TRBJ2-3; D gene unclear. CDR1 is SNHLY, CDR2 FYNNEI, per germline. The V end was cut by 7 bases, the J end by 7 bases, with 15 bases between. The CDR3 runs 13 residues. Written as DNA, the CDR3 is TGTGCCAGCACCCCAGGCCCTTCTAATACGCAGTATTTT. This encodes CASTPGPSNTQYF. Variable domain in full (rest from reference TRBV2 and TRBJ2-3): EPEVTQTPSHQVTQMGQEVILRCVPISNHLYFYWYRQILGQKVEFLVSFYNNEISEKSEIFDDQFSVERPDGSNFTLKIRSTKLEDSAMYFCASTPGPSNTQYFGPGTRLTVL.

The rearrangement joins TRBV27 to TRBJ2-1; D is ambiguous. Trimming pared 3 bases from V and 4 bases from J, leaving 13 bases between. The CDR3 is 15 amino acids. Germline loops: CDR1 MNHEY, CDR2 SMNVEV (reference sequence). CDR3 sequence: CASSFSPLVYNEQFF. CDR3 coding DNA: TGTGCCAGCAGTTTTTCCCCCCTCGTTTACAATGAGCAGTTCTTC.

For this clonotype: The junction does not match germline at one end; this may be a read error. V and J are TRBV4-2 and TRBJ2-1, with 14 bases matching TRBD2. The CDR3 length is 17 residues. Per germline, CDR1 LGHNA and CDR2 YNFKEQ. The CDR3 sequence is CASSPKGTSGSYNDQFF. CDR3 DNA: TGTGCCAGCAGCCCAAAAGGGACTAGCGGGAGCTACAATGATCAGTTCTTC.

This clonotype was seen more than once but under ten times. This chain uses TRBV12-3 or TRBV12-4 with TRBJ2-4; the match to TRBD2 covers 16 bases. V dropped 5 bases and J dropped 0; count of bases not matched to a gene: 10. The CDR3 sequence is 20 residues long. CDR3 sequence: CASSPPGTSGGALAKNIQYF. The CDR3 bases are TGTGCCAGCAGTCCCCCTGGGACTAGCGGGGGGGCCCTAGCCAAAAACATTCAGTACTTC.

This clonotype has only a few counts. This chain links TRBV6-5 with TRBJ1-1, with D tentatively TRBD1 (5 bases). Trimming cost V 0 bases and J 2 bases, with 16 bases left between them. The CDR3 contains 17 residues. The germline V gene has CDR1 MNHEY and CDR2 SVGAGI. CDR3 region: CASSYSRGEPSNTEAFF. DNA of the CDR3: TGTGCCAGCAGTTACTCGAGGGGCGAGCCCAGCAACACTGAAGCTTTCTTT.

Only a few counts were recorded for this clonotype. The rearrangement uses TRBV18 and TRBJ2-5; 12 bases match TRBD2. With V trimmed by 4 bases and J by 4 bases, 7 bases remained unmatched. CDR3 length: 16 residues. In germline, CDR1 is KGHSH, CDR2 LQKENI. CDR3 nucleotides: TGTGCCAGCTCACTCGGGACTAGCGGGCTCTTAGAGACCCAGTACTTC. Translation gives CASSLGTSGLLETQYF.

V and J are TRBV29-1 and TRBJ1-1; 11 bases agree with TRBD1. Germline V gene lookup returns CDR1 SQVTM and CDR2 ANQGSEA. V lost 4 bases and J lost 8; bases outside the gene matches: 3. The CDR3 runs 12 residues. The CDR3 spells CSVADRGQEAFF. CDR3 coding DNA: TGCAGCGTTGCGGACAGGGGGCAGGAAGCTTTCTTT.

About this clonotype: One end of the junction is discordant with germline, which a read error may explain. The chain couples TRBV7-9 to TRBJ1-2; 10 positions agree with TRBD1. This CDR3 region has 13 residues. CDR1 and CDR2 (germline): SEHNR, FQNEAQ (reference sequence). In DNA, the CDR3 is TGTGCCAGCAGCTTGGGACAGGGGTATGGCTACAGCTTC. It is translated as CASSLGQGYGYSF.

Points on this clonotype: Without the conserved terminal phenylalanine or tryptophan, this CDR3 likely stems from a read error. The chain uses TRBV6-5 and TRBJ1-2; D not certain. The CDR3 extends over 14 amino acids. CDR1 and CDR2 from the germline V gene are MNHEY and SVGAGI. Trimming took 5 bases from V and 6 from J, leaving 16 bases between them. CDR3 nucleotide sequence: TGTGCCAGCAGTGAAGATTTCAATAAGGATGGCTACACCCTC. Encoded protein: CASSEDFNKDGYTL.

This clonotype was seen more than once but under ten times. The chain combines TRBV25-1 with TRBJ2-1; 12 nucleotides agree with TRBD2. J was trimmed by 8 bases and V by 1 base; bases with no gene match: 6. The CDR3 is 16 amino acids. Germline lookup yields CDR1 MGHDK and CDR2 SYGVNS. Here the CDR3 DNA reads TGTGCCAGCAGTGAATCGCTAGCGGGGGGGCCGGATGAGCAGTTCTTC. This sequence encodes CASSESLAGGPDEQFF.

The chain joins TRBV15 to TRBJ2-7; 7 bases agree with TRBD1. J gave up 4 bases and V 0 bases, and 6 bases lay outside the gene matches. The germline V gene has CDR1 LNHNV and CDR2 YYDKDF (reference sequence). CDR3 length: 15 residues. CDR3 region: CATSRDLGRGYEQYF. In DNA, the CDR3 is TGTGCCACCAGCAGAGATTTAGGCAGGGGGTACGAGCAGTACTTC.

The table lists this clonotype with a few counts. V gene TRBV7-9 combines with J gene TRBJ1-2; D is unresolved. The CDR3 loop spans 15 amino acids. V was trimmed by 0 bases and J by 4 bases, leaving 12 bases between them. Looked up from germline, CDR1 is SEHNR and CDR2 is FQNEAQ (reference sequence). In DNA form, the CDR3 reads TGTGCCAGCAGCTTAGCAATTGTAGGGATCTATGGCTACACCTTC. It encodes CASSLAIVGIYGYTF.

This clonotype was observed a handful of times. This chain links TRBV14 with TRBJ2-3; 8 positions match TRBD2. The CDR3 covers 17 residues. The germline gives CDR1 SGHDN, CDR2 FVKESK. V dropped 4 bases and J dropped 3; count of bases not matched to a gene: 12. CDR3 protein: CASSLAGPLPATDTQYF. CDR3 DNA sequence: TGTGCCAGCAGCCTAGCGGGGCCCCTTCCTGCGACAGATACGCAGTATTTT.

The chain combines TRBV6-1 with TRBJ1-1; D is unresolved. Trimming removed 7 bases from V and 7 bases from J, with 19 bases in between. Germline V CDR1 and CDR2: MNHNS, SASEGT. CDR3 length: 14 residues. The CDR3 nucleotides are TGTGCCAGCACCGCCTCCGGGAATCGAGGTGAAGCTTTCTTT. Translated: CASTASGNRGEAFF.

This clonotype was counted between two and nine times. V usage is TRBV5-1 and J usage is TRBJ2-7; D unresolved. The CDR3 has 14 amino acids. V lost 1 base and J lost 0, with 8 bases in between. The germline V gene has CDR1 SGHRS and CDR2 YFSETQ. CDR3 DNA: TGCGCCAGCAGCTTGAGCTCAACCTCCTACGAGCAGTACTTC. It yields the protein CASSLSSTSYEQYF.

This clonotype was recorded only once. The junction differs from germline at one of its ends, possibly a read error. The chain is built from TRBV5-1 and TRBJ2-7, with 8 nucleotides matching TRBD1. The germline gives CDR1 SGHRS, CDR2 YFSETQ. CDR3 size: 15 residues. In DNA, the CDR3 is TGCGCCGGCAGCTTATATACAGGGGGTACCTACGAGCAGTACTTC. This encodes CAGSLYTGGTYEQYF.

This clonotype occurred a few times. The V gene is TRBV27, the J gene TRBJ2-1, with a possible D match to TRBD2 (5 bases). CDR3 size: 18 residues. Germline loops: CDR1 MNHEY, CDR2 SMNVEV (reference sequence). Trimming pared 4 bases from V and 0 bases from J, leaving 19 bases between. The CDR3 DNA reads TGTGCCAGCAGTTACTCTAAGCGGTCCTCGAGCTCCTACAATGAGCAGTTCTTC. It specifies CASSYSKRSSSSYNEQFF.

This clonotype appeared a few times. V usage is TRBV24-1 and J usage is TRBJ2-1; D is undetermined. The germline CDR1 and CDR2 sequences are KGHDR and SFDVKD. The CDR3 runs to 18 residues. The germline V and J ends were trimmed by 0 bases and 0 bases, with 14 bases remaining between them. As DNA, the CDR3 is TGTGCCACCAGTGATTTGAATCGGGCTAGAAACTCCTACAATGAGCAGTTCTTC. Residues: CATSDLNRARNSYNEQFF.

This clonotype was seen only a few times. This chain joins TRBV6-5 and TRBJ2-1; 7 nucleotides align to TRBD1. The ends lost 2 bases at V and 5 bases at J; junction bases unmatched: 3. Germline CDR1 and CDR2: MNHEY and SVGAGI. CDR3 length equals 14 residues. In DNA form, the CDR3 reads TGTGCCAGCAGTTACATGAGGGGGCACAATGAGCAGTTCTTC. The encoded protein is CASSYMRGHNEQFF.

This chain links TRBV18 with TRBJ2-3, with D hard to call. The CDR3 has 13 amino acids. The V and J ends lost 6 bases and 2 bases respectively, with 9 bases between them. CDR1 is KGHSH, CDR2 LQKENI, per germline. In DNA form, the CDR3 reads TGTGCCAGCTCGGAACTTTTCACAGATACGCAGTATTTT. As protein: CASSELFTDTQYF.

In this sample, this clonotype turned up a few times. The chain couples TRBV20-1 to TRBJ2-1; 11 nucleotides line up with TRBD2. The CDR3 is made up of 13 amino acids. The V gene's germline CDR1 is DFQATT and CDR2 SNEGSKA (reference sequence). Trimming took 7 bases from V and 7 from J; bases not matched to a gene: 6. CDR3 region: CSGPGLADNEQFF. In DNA form, the CDR3 reads TGCAGTGGGCCGGGACTAGCGGATAATGAGCAGTTCTTC.

This chain joins TRBV14 and TRBJ2-1; 11 bases agree with TRBD2. CDR3 length: 16 residues. Trimming cost V 4 bases and J 3 bases; bases outside gene matches: 5. CDR1 and CDR2 (germline): SGHDN, FVKESK. CDR3 DNA sequence: TGTGCCAGCAGCCGAGCCGGGACTAGCGGCTACAATGAGCAGTTCTTC. Translating gives CASSRAGTSGYNEQFF.

This clonotype was counted a few times. The chain recombines TRBV7-9 with TRBJ1-2; tentatively, D is TRBD1 (6 bases). The CDR3 consists of 16 residues. Germline V gene lookup returns CDR1 SEHNR and CDR2 FQNEAQ (reference sequence). The V end lost 5 bases, the J end lost 1 base, and 17 bases lay between the germline ends. For the CDR3, the DNA is TGTGCCAGCAGCGCTACGCGGGGGGCGCGTAACTATGGCTACACCTTC. Translated, it gives CASSATRGARNYGYTF.

A note on this clonotype: This may stem from a read error, because a much larger clone lies one nucleotide away. The chain combines TRBV20-1 with TRBJ2-3, with D perhaps TRBD1 (6 bases). CDR1 and CDR2 from the germline V gene are DFQATT and SNEGSKA (reference sequence). V was cut by 4 bases and J by 4 bases, with 6 bases left in between. This CDR3 spans 11 amino acids. CDR3 in DNA: TGCAGTGCTACAGGGGCAGATACGCAGTATTTT. Amino acids: CSATGADTQYF.

The J gene is TRBJ1-2, the V gene TRBV24-1, with D possibly matching TRBD1 (5 bases). CDR3 length: 11 amino acids. Trimming shortened V by 4 bases and J by 8 bases, and 7 bases separated the two germline ends. Germline lookup yields CDR1 KGHDR and CDR2 SFDVKD. The CDR3 region is CATSDRGGYTF. Written as DNA, the CDR3 is TGTGCCACCAGTGACCGGGGGGGCTACACCTTC.

The V call is TRBV5-1, the J call TRBJ2-3, with 12 bases matching TRBD2. This CDR3 contains 19 residues. V was pared by 1 base and J by 5 bases, with 14 bases of the junction left unmatched. Per germline, CDR1 SGHRS and CDR2 YFSETQ. CDR3 protein: CASSLPWNRTSGDKDTQYF. Written as DNA, the CDR3 is TGCGCCAGCAGCTTGCCCTGGAACCGGACTAGCGGGGATAAAGATACGCAGTATTTT.